The 19 T cell receptor beta chains given below trace back to one sample, sequenced in a study of control samples from healthy donors and cancer patients. Profiling relied on immunoSEQ multiplex PCR, and the TCRdb table lists in-frame clones only, not all of them. The sample holds over 85,000 clones, about 91% seen once. Material for sequencing was blood. The source is a woman younger than 30 in good health.

The chain carries TRBV30 and TRBJ2-2; unclear D gene. CDR3 length: 12 amino acids. The germline gives CDR1 GTSNPN, CDR2 SVGIG (reference sequence). Trimming removed 0 bases at V and 7 bases at J, with 6 bases between. The CDR3 reads CAWSVLLGELFF. The CDR3 coding sequence is TGTGCCTGGAGTGTACTCCTCGGGGAGCTGTTTTTT.

The chain uses TRBV9 and TRBJ2-2; TRBD1 matches 7 bases. The J segment lost 6 bases and the V segment lost 3 bases, leaving 11 bases of the junction unmatched. Germline V gene lookup returns CDR1 SGDLS and CDR2 YYNGEE. The CDR3 has 16 residues. CDR3: CASSAQGPTRAGELFF. CDR3 DNA sequence: TGTGCCAGCAGCGCACAGGGGCCAACGAGGGCCGGGGAGCTGTTTTTT.

V is TRBV24-1 and J is TRBJ1-6; 7 nucleotides match TRBD1. Germline CDR1 is KGHDR and CDR2 is SFDVKD. V lost 4 bases to trimming and J lost 7 bases; unmatched junction nucleotides: 6. This CDR3 comprises 15 residues. The CDR3 is CATSELTGLNSPLHF. The CDR3 region has the DNA TGTGCCACCAGTGAGCTGACAGGGCTCAATTCACCCCTCCACTTT.

The chain has TRBV5-1 and TRBJ2-1; no clear D gene. Germline lookup yields CDR1 SGHRS and CDR2 YFSETQ. The CDR3 has 18 amino acids. With 0 bases removed from V and 7 bases from J, the gap between germline ends came to 23 bases. CDR3 coding DNA: TGCGCCAGCAGCTTGGGTGTACTTTTGGGCACAACGACTAATGAGCAGTTCTTC. Protein sequence: CASSLGVLLGTTTNEQFF.

This chain joins TRBV9 and TRBJ2-3; 9 bases agree with TRBD2. V lost 0 bases and J lost 4; bases outside the gene matches: 3. In germline, CDR1 is SGDLS, CDR2 YYNGEE. The CDR3 runs 15 residues. The CDR3 protein is CASSVASGISDTQYF. The DNA of the CDR3 is TGTGCCAGCAGCGTAGCTAGCGGGATATCAGATACGCAGTATTTT.

For the CDR3, the DNA is TGTGCCAGCAGTTTAGGGACAGGGGTTGGCTACACCTTC. Protein product: CASSLGTGVGYTF. The V call is TRBV12-3 or TRBV12-4, the J call TRBJ1-2, with 9 bases fitting TRBD1. The length of the CDR3 is 13 residues. Unmatched junction bases numbered 1, after V lost 1 base and J lost 7 bases.

This clone was recorded once. This CDR3 reads CASSQVRGGRGETQYF. CDR3 DNA sequence: TGTGCCAGCAGCCAAGTAAGAGGGGGCAGGGGAGAGACCCAGTACTTC. The rearrangement links TRBV3-1 (or the pseudogene TRBV3-2) to TRBJ2-5, with 7 bases lining up with TRBD1. Per germline, CDR1 LGHDT and CDR2 YNNKEL (reference sequence). Losses at the gene ends were 1 base for V and 4 bases for J; bases not matched to a gene: 9. The length of the CDR3 is 16 residues.

V gene TRBV11-2 combines with J gene TRBJ1-2; D gene unclear. The V gene lost 5 bases and the J gene lost 4 bases, with 14 bases spanning the gap. CDR1 SGHAT and CDR2 FQNNGV come from the germline V gene. This CDR3 region has 14 residues. The CDR3 DNA follows: TGTGCCAGCAGCATAGCTCAAACTGGCTATGGCTACACCTTC. The encoded protein is CASSIAQTGYGYTF.

The J gene is TRBJ2-1, the V gene TRBV28, with TRBD1 matching 7 bases. CDR3 length equals 16 residues. CDR1 is MDHEN, CDR2 SYDVKM, per germline. V was clipped by 3 bases and J by 10 bases; unmatched bases: 15. In DNA, the CDR3 is TGTGCCAGCAGTTTTCGCCAGGGGGTCCCACCCACCGAGCAGTTCTTC. This gives the protein CASSFRQGVPPTEQFF.

V usage is TRBV2 and J usage is TRBJ1-2; 9 bases fit TRBD1. V lost 3 bases and J lost 8; bases outside the gene matches: 7. CDR1 SNHLY and CDR2 FYNNEI come from the germline V gene. The CDR3 totals 14 residues. This chain's CDR3 is CASSDADRGEGYTF. DNA of the CDR3: TGTGCCAGCAGTGACGCTGACAGGGGGGAGGGCTACACCTTC. Complete variable domain (other parts from reference TRBV2 and TRBJ1-2): EPEVTQTPSHQVTQMGQEVILRCVPISNHLYFYWYRQILGQKVEFLVSFYNNEISEKSEIFDDQFSVERPDGSNFTLKIRSTKLEDSAMYFCASSDADRGEGYTFGSGTRLTVV.

The V gene is TRBV29-1, the J gene TRBJ2-3; 11 nucleotides line up with TRBD2. The J segment lost 5 bases and the V segment lost 4 bases, leaving 20 bases of the junction unmatched. Per the germline V gene, CDR1 is SQVTM and CDR2 is ANQGSEA. The CDR3 runs to 19 residues. Here the CDR3 reads CSVVPDRSLAGGLIDTQYF. DNA of the CDR3: TGCAGCGTTGTCCCCGACAGGTCGTTAGCGGGAGGGCTTATAGATACGCAGTATTTT.

This clone was detected a few times. The V gene is TRBV15, the J gene TRBJ2-1, with a possible D match to TRBD1 (6 bases). Germline CDR1 reads LNHNV; CDR2 reads YYDKDF (reference sequence). V dropped 4 bases and J dropped 0 bases, with 10 bases sitting between them. The CDR3 extends over 15 amino acids. In nucleotides, the CDR3 is TGTGCCACCAGCACAGGGGTTGGCTCCTACAATGAGCAGTTCTTC. This gives the protein CATSTGVGSYNEQFF. Full variable domain (outside the CDR3, taken from reference TRBV15 and TRBJ2-1): DAMVIQNPRYQVTQFGKPVTLSCSQTLNHNVMYWYQQKSSQAPKLLFHYYDKDFNNEADTPDNFQSRRPNTSFCFLDIRSPGLGDTAMYLCATSTGVGSYNEQFFGPGTRLTVL.

The gene calls are TRBV28 and TRBJ1-6, with TRBD1 identical over 9 bases. This CDR3 has 12 residues. Germline V gene lookup returns CDR1 MDHEN and CDR2 SYDVKM. Trimming removed 10 bases from V and 9 bases from J; junction bases left unmatched: 4. The CDR3 sequence: CATGQGLSPLHF. The CDR3 coding sequence is TGTGCCACGGGACAGGGCCTTTCACCCCTCCACTTT. Drawing the rest from reference TRBV28 and TRBJ1-6, the complete variable domain is DVKVTQSSRYLVKRTGEKVFLECVQDMDHENMFWYRQDPGLGLRLIYFSYDVKMKEKGDIPEGYSVSREKKERFSLILESASTNQTSMYLCATGQGLSPLHFGNGTRLTVT.

The genes are TRBV9 and TRBJ2-7; D is perhaps TRBD2 (6 bases). V was trimmed by 0 bases and J by 3 bases, leaving 13 bases between them. The CDR3 totals 15 residues. Germline V CDR1 and CDR2: SGDLS, YYNGEE. CDR3 bases: TGTGCCAGCAGCGTAGCTCCCGCGGGGATCTACGAGCAGTACTTC. Its protein is CASSVAPAGIYEQYF.

This clone showed up just once. The rearrangement links TRBV5-6 to TRBJ2-1; a weak D match, TRBD2 (6 bases). CDR3 length equals 13 residues. The V end was cut by 4 bases, the J end by 9 bases, with 14 bases between. Germline-derived CDR1 and CDR2 are SGHDT and YYEEEE. CDR3 protein: CASSRPEGSEQFF. The CDR3 DNA reads as TGTGCCAGCAGCCGACCGGAGGGGAGTGAGCAGTTCTTC.

The chain uses TRBV10-3 and TRBJ1-6; D ambiguous. The CDR3 has 14 amino acids. CDR1 and CDR2 (germline): ENHRY, SYGVKD. The ends were cut back, 0 bases at V and 6 bases at J, with 6 bases in the middle. The CDR3 nucleotides read TGTGCCATCAGTGAGTCGAGAATTAATTCACCCCTCCACTTT. This codes for CAISESRINSPLHF.

The chain couples TRBV5-1 to TRBJ1-2; D possibly corresponds to TRBD1 (6 bases). This CDR3 contains 12 residues. V gave up 0 bases and J gave up 8 bases, with 8 bases separating them. Germline loops: CDR1 SGHRS, CDR2 YFSETQ. The CDR3 DNA reads as TGCGCCAGCAGCTTGGACAGGGAGGGCTACACCTTC. This gives the protein CASSLDREGYTF.

The V call is TRBV19, the J call TRBJ2-2, with 12 bases matching TRBD2. The length of the CDR3 is 19 residues. J lost 7 bases, V lost 7 bases, and 19 bases had no gene match. Germline CDR1 and CDR2: LNHDA and SQIVND (reference sequence). The CDR3 reads CASISDRLTSGGPHGELFF. CDR3 bases: TGTGCCAGTATCAGTGATAGACTTACTAGCGGGGGGCCCCACGGGGAGCTGTTTTTT.

A single count supports this clone. J is TRBJ2-1 and V is TRBV11-3; 13 nucleotides match TRBD2. The junction had 5 bases not matched to a gene; V was cut back by 5 bases and J by 4 bases. This CDR3 has 16 residues. Looked up from germline, CDR1 is SGHNT and CDR2 is YENEEA. CDR3 coding DNA: TGTGCCAGCAGCGCCCGGACTAGCGGGGGTTACAATGAGCAGTTCTTC. Translating it yields CASSARTSGGYNEQFF.